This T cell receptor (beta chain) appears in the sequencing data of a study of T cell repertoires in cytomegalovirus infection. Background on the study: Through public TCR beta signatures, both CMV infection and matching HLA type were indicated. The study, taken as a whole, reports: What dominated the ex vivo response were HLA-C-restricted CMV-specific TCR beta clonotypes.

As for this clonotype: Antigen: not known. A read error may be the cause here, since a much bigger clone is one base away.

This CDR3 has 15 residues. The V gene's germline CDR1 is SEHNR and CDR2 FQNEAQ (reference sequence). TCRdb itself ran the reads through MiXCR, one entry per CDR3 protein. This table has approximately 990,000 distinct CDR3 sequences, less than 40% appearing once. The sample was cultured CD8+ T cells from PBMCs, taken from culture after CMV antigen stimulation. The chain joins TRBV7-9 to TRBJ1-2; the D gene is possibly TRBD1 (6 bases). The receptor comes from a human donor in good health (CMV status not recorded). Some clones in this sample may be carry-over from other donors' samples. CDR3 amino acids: CASSSRQASNYDYTF. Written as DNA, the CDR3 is TGTGCCAGCAGCTCTCGACAGGCTTCTAACTATGACTACACCTTC.